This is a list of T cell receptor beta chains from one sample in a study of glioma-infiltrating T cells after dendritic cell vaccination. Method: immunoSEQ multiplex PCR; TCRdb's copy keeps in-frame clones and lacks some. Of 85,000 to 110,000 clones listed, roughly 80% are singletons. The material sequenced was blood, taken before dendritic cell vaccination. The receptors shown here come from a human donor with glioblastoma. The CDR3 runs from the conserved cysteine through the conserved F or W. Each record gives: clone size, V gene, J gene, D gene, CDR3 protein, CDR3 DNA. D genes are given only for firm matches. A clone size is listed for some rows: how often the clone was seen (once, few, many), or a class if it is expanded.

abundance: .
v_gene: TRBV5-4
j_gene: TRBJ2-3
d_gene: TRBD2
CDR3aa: CASSRGASGNTDTQYF
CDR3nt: TGTGCCAGCAGCAGAGGGGCTAGCGGAAACACAGATACGCAGTATTTT

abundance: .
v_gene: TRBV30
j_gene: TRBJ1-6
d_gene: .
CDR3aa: CAWTVGGHDSPLHF
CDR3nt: TGTGCCTGGACTGTAGGCGGGCACGATTCACCCCTCCACTTT

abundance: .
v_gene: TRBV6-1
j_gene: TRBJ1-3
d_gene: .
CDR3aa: CASSAIRTAGNTIYF
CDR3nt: TGTGCCAGCAGTGCTATCCGGACAGCTGGAAACACCATATATTTT

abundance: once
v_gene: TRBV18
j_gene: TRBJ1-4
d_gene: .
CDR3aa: CASSRGGATNEKLFF
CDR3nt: TGTGCCAGCTCACGGGGAGGGGCAACTAATGAAAAACTGTTTTTT

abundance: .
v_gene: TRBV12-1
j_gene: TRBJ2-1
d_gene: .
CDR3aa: CASSTCPGQGLNEQFF
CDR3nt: TGTGCCAGCAGCACGTGTCCGGGACAGGGCCTCAATGAGCAGTTCTTC

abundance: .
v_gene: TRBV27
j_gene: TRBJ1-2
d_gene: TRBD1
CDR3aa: CASSAFNPGQGIGYTF
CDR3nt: TGTGCCAGCAGTGCCTTCAATCCGGGACAGGGGATCGGCTACACCTTC

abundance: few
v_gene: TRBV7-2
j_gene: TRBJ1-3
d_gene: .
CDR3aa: CASSDQFAAMGNTIYF
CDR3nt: TGTGCCAGCAGCGACCAGTTTGCGGCCATGGGAAACACCATATATTTT

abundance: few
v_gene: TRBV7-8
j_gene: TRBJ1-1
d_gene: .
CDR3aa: CASSLSTAMNTEAFF
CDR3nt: TGTGCCAGCAGCTTAAGTACAGCCATGAACACTGAAGCTTTCTTT

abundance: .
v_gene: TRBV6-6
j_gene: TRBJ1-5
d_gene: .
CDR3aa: CASSYPRRGGQPQHF
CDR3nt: TGTGCCAGCAGTTACCCCCGTAGGGGAGGGCAGCCCCAGCATTTT

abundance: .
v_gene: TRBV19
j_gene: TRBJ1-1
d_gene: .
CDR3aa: CASSVQGDTEAFF
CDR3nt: TGTGCCAGTAGTGTTCAGGGTGACACTGAAGCTTTCTTT

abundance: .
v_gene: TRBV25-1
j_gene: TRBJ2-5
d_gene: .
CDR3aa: CASSEFRGWETQYF
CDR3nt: TGTGCCAGCAGTGAATTTAGGGGATGGGAGACCCAGTACTTC

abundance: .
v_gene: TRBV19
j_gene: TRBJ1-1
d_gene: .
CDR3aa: CASSMGAHWNTEAFF
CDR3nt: TGTGCCAGTAGTATGGGGGCACATTGGAACACTGAAGCTTTCTTT

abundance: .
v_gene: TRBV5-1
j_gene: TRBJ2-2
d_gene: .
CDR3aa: CASRMTENTGELFF
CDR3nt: TGCGCCAGCAGAATGACTGAAAACACCGGGGAGCTGTTTTTT

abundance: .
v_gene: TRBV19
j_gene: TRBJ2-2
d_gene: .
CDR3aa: CASSIDRNTGELFF
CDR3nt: TGTGCCAGTAGTATTGACAGAAACACCGGGGAGCTGTTTTTT

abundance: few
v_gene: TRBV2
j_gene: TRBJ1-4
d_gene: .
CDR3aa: CASSGLRTDEKLFF
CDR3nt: TGTGCCAGCAGTGGGTTGAGAACGGATGAAAAACTGTTTTTT

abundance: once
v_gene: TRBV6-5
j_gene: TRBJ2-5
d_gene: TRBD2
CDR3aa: CASRGGGTEETQYF
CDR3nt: TGTGCCAGCAGGGGCGGGGGGACGGAAGAGACCCAGTACTTC

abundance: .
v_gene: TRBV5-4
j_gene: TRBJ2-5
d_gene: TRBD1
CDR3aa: CASSLRGPNWETQYF
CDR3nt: TGTGCCAGCAGCCTAAGGGGGCCTAATTGGGAGACCCAGTACTTC

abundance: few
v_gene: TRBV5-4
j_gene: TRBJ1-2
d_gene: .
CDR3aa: CASSLALYGYTF
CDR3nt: TGTGCCAGCAGCTTGGCCCTCTATGGCTACACCTTC

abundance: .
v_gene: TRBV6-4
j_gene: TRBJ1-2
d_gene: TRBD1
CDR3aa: CASSENPGGGGYTF
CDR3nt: TGTGCCAGCAGTGAAAATCCAGGGGGAGGTGGCTACACCTTC

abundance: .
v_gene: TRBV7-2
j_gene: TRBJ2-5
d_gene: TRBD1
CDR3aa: CASSPQTGKETQYF
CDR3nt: TGTGCCAGCAGCCCACAGACAGGGAAGGAGACCCAGTACTTC

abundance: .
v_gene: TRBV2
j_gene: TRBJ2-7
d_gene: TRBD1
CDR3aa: CAGRPGTGEYEQYF
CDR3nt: TGTGCCGGGAGGCCAGGGACAGGGGAATACGAGCAGTACTTC

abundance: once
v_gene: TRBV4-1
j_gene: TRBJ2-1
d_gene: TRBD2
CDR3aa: CASSHLRGGMGNEQFF
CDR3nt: TGCGCCAGCAGCCATCTCCGGGGGGGGATGGGCAATGAGCAGTTCTTC

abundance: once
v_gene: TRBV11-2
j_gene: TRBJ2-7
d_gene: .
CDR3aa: CASSLDRQRTYEQYF
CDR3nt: TGTGCCAGCAGCTTAGATCGTCAGCGTACCTACGAGCAGTACTTC

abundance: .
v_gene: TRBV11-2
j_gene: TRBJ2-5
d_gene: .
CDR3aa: CASSLGRGGETQYF
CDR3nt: TGTGCCAGCAGCTTAGGTAGGGGGGGAGAGACCCAGTACTTC

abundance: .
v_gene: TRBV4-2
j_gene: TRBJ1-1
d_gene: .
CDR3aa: CASSRPTGTGGTEAFF
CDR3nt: TGTGCCAGCAGCCGGCCCACAGGGACGGGGGGAACTGAAGCTTTCTTT

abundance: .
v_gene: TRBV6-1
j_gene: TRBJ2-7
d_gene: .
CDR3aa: CASTIDRSSYEQYF
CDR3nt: TGTGCCAGCACAATCGACAGGAGCTCCTACGAGCAGTACTTC

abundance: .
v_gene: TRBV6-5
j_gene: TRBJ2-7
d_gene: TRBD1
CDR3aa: CASSYEQGLSYEQYF
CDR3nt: TGTGCCAGCAGTTACGAACAGGGGCTTAGTTACGAGCAGTACTTC

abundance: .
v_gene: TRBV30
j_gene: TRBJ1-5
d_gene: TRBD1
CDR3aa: CAWGTGGRQPQHF
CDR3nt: TGTGCCTGGGGGACAGGGGGGAGGCAGCCCCAGCATTTT

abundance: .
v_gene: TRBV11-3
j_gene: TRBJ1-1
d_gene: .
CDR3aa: CASSLGFRGRTEAFF
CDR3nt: TGTGCCAGCAGCTTAGGTTTCAGGGGAAGAACTGAAGCTTTCTTT

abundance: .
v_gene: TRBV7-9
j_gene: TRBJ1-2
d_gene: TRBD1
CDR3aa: CASSLVPQGAYGYTF
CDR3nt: TGTGCCAGCAGCTTAGTACCCCAGGGGGCCTATGGCTACACCTTC

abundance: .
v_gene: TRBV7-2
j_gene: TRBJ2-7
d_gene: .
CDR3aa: CASSLVLNYEQYF
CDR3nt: TGTGCCAGCAGCTTAGTTTTAAACTACGAGCAGTACTTC

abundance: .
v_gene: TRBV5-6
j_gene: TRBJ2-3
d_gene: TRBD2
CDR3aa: CASSYNFGTSRADTQYF
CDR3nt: TGTGCCAGCAGCTATAATTTCGGGACTAGCAGAGCAGATACGCAGTATTTT

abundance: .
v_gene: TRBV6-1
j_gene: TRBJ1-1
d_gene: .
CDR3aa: CASSAARGKNTEAFF
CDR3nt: TGTGCCAGCAGTGCGGCCCGAGGGAAGAACACTGAAGCTTTCTTT

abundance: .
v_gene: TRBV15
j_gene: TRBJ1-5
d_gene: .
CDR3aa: CATSRDSRRGGQPQHF
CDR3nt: TGTGCCACCAGCAGAGATTCAAGGAGGGGGGGTCAGCCCCAGCATTTT

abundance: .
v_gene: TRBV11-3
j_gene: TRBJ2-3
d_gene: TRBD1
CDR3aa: CASSLVGFGAGGTDTQYF
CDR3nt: TGTGCCAGCAGCTTAGTAGGGTTTGGGGCAGGGGGTACAGATACGCAGTATTTT

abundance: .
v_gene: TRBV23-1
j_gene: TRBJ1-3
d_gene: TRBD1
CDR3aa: CASSRWDSSGNTIYF
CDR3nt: TGCGCCAGCAGTCGATGGGACAGCTCTGGAAACACCATATATTTT

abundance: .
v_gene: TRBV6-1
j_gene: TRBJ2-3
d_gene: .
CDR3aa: CASSDNWRLASDTQYF
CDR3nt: TGTGCCAGCAGTGACAATTGGCGGCTAGCCTCAGATACGCAGTATTTT

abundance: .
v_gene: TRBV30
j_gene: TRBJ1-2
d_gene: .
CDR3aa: CAGHRVEDYGYTF
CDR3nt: TGTGCCGGTCACAGGGTAGAGGACTATGGCTACACCTTC

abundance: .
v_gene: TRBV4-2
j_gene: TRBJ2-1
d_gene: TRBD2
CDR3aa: CASSQESGGAVNEQFF
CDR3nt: TGTGCCAGCAGCCAAGAGAGCGGGGGGGCTGTCAATGAGCAGTTCTTC

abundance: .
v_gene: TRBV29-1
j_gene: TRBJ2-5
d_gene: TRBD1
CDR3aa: CSVGNRDRGTGTQYF
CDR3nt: TGCAGCGTTGGAAACCGGGACAGGGGAACGGGGACCCAGTACTTC